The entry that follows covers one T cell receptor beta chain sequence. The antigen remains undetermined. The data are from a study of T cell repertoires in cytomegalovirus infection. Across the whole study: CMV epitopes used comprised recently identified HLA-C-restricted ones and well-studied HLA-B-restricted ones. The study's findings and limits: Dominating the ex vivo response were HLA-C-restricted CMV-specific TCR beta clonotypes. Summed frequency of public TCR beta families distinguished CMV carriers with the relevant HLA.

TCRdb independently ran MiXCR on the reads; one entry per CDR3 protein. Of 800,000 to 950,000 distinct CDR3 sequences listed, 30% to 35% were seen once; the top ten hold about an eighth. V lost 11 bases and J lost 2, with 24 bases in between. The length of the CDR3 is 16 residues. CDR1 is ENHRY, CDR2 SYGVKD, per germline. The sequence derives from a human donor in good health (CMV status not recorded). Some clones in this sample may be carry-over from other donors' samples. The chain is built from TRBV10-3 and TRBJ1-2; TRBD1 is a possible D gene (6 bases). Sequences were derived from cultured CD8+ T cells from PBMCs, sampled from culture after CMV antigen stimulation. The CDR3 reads CAAGALGRGNNYGYTF. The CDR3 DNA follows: TGTGCCGCGGGGGCGTTGGGACGGGGAAACAACTATGGCTACACCTTC.